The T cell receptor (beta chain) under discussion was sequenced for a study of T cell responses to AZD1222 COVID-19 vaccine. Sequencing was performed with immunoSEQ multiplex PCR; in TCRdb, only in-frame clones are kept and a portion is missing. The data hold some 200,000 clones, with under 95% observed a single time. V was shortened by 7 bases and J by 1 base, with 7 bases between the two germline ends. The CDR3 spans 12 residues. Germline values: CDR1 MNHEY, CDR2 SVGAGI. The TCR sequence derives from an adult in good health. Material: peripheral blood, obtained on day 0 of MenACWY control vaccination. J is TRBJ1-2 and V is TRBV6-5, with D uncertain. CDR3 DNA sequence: TGTGCCAGCACTCAGCGTAACTATGGCTACACCTTC. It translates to CASTQRNYGYTF.